This TCR beta chain was documented in a study of T cells in Graves' hyperthyroidism and ophthalmopathy. Ophthalmopathy in the patients scored at least 3 on Clinical Activity Score and at least 4 on NOSPECS grade, lasting under 3 months. The study based diagnoses on clinical symptoms, serum thyroxine and TRAb, thyroid ultrasound and orbital computed tomography. The study, taken as a whole, reports: From stable hyperthyroidism, ophthalmopathy was set apart by a 13 V-J model.

Amplification of TCR beta CDR3 regions was performed using RNA transcripts as template. An initial round of RT-PCR targeting the TCR CDR3 relied on the HTBI primer set. One entry per CDR3 protein, called by TCRdb with MiXCR from the multiplex PCR reads. The profile shows almost 350,000 distinct CDR3 sequences, 15% to 20% of them singletons. At least ten counts were recorded for this clonotype. Its antigen is unknown. Deletions cut 0 bases from V and 0 bases from J, with 9 bases between. The CDR3 is 17 residues long. Germline-derived CDR1 and CDR2 are MNHEY and SVGAGI. The sample was blood. The source of this sequence is a middle-aged woman with Graves' ophthalmopathy. The J gene is TRBJ1-6, the V gene TRBV6-5; D call uncertain. The CDR3 protein is CASSYSFRTSYNSPLHF. The CDR3 DNA is TGTGCCAGCAGTTACTCGTTCCGCACCTCCTATAATTCACCCCTCCACTTT.